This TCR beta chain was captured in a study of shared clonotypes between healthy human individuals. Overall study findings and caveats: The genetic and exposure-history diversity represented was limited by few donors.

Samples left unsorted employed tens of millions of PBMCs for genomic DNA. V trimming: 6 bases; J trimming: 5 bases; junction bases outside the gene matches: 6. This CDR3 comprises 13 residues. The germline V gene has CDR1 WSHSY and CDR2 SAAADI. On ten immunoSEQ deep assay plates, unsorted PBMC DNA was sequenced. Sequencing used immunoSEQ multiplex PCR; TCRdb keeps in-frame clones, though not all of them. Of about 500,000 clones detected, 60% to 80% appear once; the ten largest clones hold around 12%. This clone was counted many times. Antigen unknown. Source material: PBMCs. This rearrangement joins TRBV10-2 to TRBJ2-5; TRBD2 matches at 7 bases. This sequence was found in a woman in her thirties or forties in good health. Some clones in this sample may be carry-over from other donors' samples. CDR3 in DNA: TGCGCCAGCAGGCGGGGGAAGCTTGAGACCCAGTACTTC. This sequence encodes CASRRGKLETQYF.